This T cell receptor (beta chain) originates from a study of T-cell reconstitution after alpha-beta-depleted transplantation in children. This clonotype was seen ten or more times. Its antigen remains unidentified. Study-level findings and limits: The main origin of T-cell counts and diversity one year after transplant was newly produced T cells.

It was with unique molecular identifiers that the TCRbeta library was prepared. TCRdb re-analysed the PCR reads in MiXCR, keeping a single row per CDR3 protein. The sample lists a few hundred thousand distinct CDR3 sequences; 13% were seen once. This clonotype was sampled from a male patient younger than 18 who had a stem cell transplant for acute myeloid leukemia, so the T cells may come from the graft donor. Sequenced material: PBMCs, mostly from graft donor cells, taken 360 days after TCRalphabeta/CD19-depleted stem cell transplant.

The CDR3 DNA reads TGTGCCAGCAGTTTGGGGCTGAGGGTTATACGGCGAAAGCCCTCACCTCTCTGGAAGACTTTC. Translation: CASSLGLRVIRRKPSPLWKTF. J is TRBJ2-6 and V is TRBV28, with D perhaps TRBD1 or TRBD2 (5 bases each). The ends were cut back, 3 bases at V and 18 bases at J, with 42 bases in the middle. CDR3 length: 21 residues. CDR1 and CDR2 (germline): MDHEN, SYDVKM.